A selection of T cell receptor beta chains follows, all from one sample in a study of blood T cell repertoires in COVID-19. TCRdb's copy holds only in-frame clones and misses some; the assay was immunoSEQ multiplex PCR. The repertoire holds approximately 66,000 clones, with roughly nine tenths as singletons. Sequences were obtained from peripheral blood. Receptors were obtained from a man in his fifties or sixties with acute or convalescent COVID-19. Each CDR3 is given with its conserved first and last residue.

j_call	v_call	cdr3_aa
TRBJ2-1	TRBV19	CASRMDTYNEQFF
TRBJ2-3	TRBV2	CASSQQGHTQYF
TRBJ2-1	TRBV29-1	CSVDPAGTHNEQFF
TRBJ2-5	TRBV9	CASSAGQGFETQYF
TRBJ2-5	TRBV7-8	CASSFSETQYF
TRBJ2-5	TRBV6-1	CASTHGGETQYF
TRBJ2-2	TRBV5-8	CASSFVRGAGELFF
TRBJ1-1	TRBV27	CASSLSRGAEAFF
TRBJ1-1	TRBV28	CASTILRVAVAEAFF
TRBJ1-5	TRBV10-3	CAIRDGQGANQPQHF
TRBJ2-7	TRBV11-3	CASSFQGRGEQYF
TRBJ2-7	TRBV11-3	CASSFAEGEQYF
TRBJ2-7	TRBV6-2/TRBV6-3	CASSQDGIYEQYF
TRBJ1-1	TRBV5-6	CASSWRTGLNTEAFF
TRBJ2-7	TRBV2	CASSGDVSEQYF
TRBJ1-1	TRBV6-5	CASRPQGENTEAFF
TRBJ1-2	TRBV6-5	CASSLLGGANYGYTF
TRBJ1-1	TRBV6-6	CASSYSRPGQVVDAFF
TRBJ1-4	TRBV12-2	CASRRDRRRFKGKLFF
TRBJ1-5	TRBV9	CASSPDTGGNQPQHF
TRBJ1-1	TRBV18	CASSPNVRQSKNTEAFF
TRBJ2-1	TRBV29-1	CSVEGRGQRGYNEQFF
TRBJ2-1	TRBV15	CATSRAPAGGNEQFF
TRBJ1-1	TRBV27	CASRGGLENTEAFF
TRBJ1-3	TRBV5-6	CASSRRIVSGNTIYF
TRBJ1-5	TRBV11-2	CASSRGQEGNQPQHF
TRBJ1-6	TRBV15	CATSRPWTGVIHF
TRBJ1-3	TRBV4-1	CASSQVSGQRYTIYF
TRBJ1-1	TRBV18	CASSLNQGHENTEAFF
TRBJ2-2	TRBV30	CAWTPRDTGELFF
TRBJ1-5	TRBV24-1	CATSDRGQYNQPQHF
TRBJ1-1	TRBV9	CASSVLSEPGLEAFF
TRBJ2-3	TRBV7-9	CASSPQLAGGFTDTQYF
TRBJ2-1	TRBV6-5	CASTEGPTLYNEQFF
TRBJ2-7	TRBV15	CATAHPGQALYEQYF
TRBJ2-4	TRBV4-1	CASSLSGTPPGNIQYF
TRBJ1-5	TRBV2	CASARAGIRNQPQHF
TRBJ1-5	TRBV6-1	CASSEAGGSQPQHF
TRBJ2-1	TRBV6-6	CASSRTAVGGEQFF
TRBJ2-2	TRBV5-4	CASSLEGLGNTGELFF
TRBJ2-7	TRBV12-3/TRBV12-4	CASSLKGQGRNF
TRBJ2-7	TRBV2	CASSRTVSEQYF
TRBJ1-2	TRBV2	CASSEFTGVYGYTF
TRBJ2-3	TRBV24-1	CATSQRQGSADTQYF
TRBJ1-2	TRBV6-6	CASSPGGNYGYTF
TRBJ2-1	TRBV2	CARRDRYTLGSYNEQFF
TRBJ2-2	TRBV6-4	CASSPYVGQNTGELFF
TRBJ2-7	TRBV19	CASSMGGFREQYF
TRBJ2-7	TRBV5-1	CASSLAGKGEQYF
TRBJ1-4	TRBV6-6	CASSYSAGFDEKLFF